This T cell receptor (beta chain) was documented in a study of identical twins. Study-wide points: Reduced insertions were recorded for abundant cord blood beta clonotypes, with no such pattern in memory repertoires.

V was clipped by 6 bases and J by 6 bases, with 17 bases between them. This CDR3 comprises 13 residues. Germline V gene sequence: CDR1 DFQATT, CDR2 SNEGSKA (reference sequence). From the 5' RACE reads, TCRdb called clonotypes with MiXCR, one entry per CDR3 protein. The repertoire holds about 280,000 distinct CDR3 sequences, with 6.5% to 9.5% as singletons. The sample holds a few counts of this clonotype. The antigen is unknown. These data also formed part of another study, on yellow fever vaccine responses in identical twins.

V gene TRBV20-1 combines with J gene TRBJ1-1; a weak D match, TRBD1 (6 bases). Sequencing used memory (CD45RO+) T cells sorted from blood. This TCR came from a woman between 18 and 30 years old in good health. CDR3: CSARRGGEAEAFF. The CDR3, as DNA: TGCAGTGCCCGAAGGGGGGGGGAGGCTGAAGCTTTCTTT.